Shown below are 12 T cell receptor beta chains from a single sample sequenced in a study of graft-versus-host responses after intestinal transplantation. Profiled with immunoSEQ multiplex PCR; TCRdb holds only in-frame clones, not every one. Seen here are 15,000 to 20,000 clones, roughly 78% observed once, and the top ten hold 8%. Graft specimens yielded both intraepithelial and lamina propria lymphocytes. The source was ileum tissue, collected approximately 3 weeks after intestinal transplant. The receptors were gathered from a human patient who received an intestinal transplant, so some T cells may come from the graft donor.

The gene calls are TRBV5-4 and TRBJ2-5, with D perhaps matching TRBD2 (6 bases). The V end was cut by 0 bases, the J end by 2 bases, with 17 bases between. This CDR3 is built from 17 residues. Germline CDR1 SGHNT, CDR2 YYREEE (reference sequence). The CDR3 bases are TGTGCCAGCAGCTTGGGACTAGTGCCCTCGGGTCAAGAGACCCAGTACTTC. Translation: CASSLGLVPSGQETQYF.

The V gene is TRBV4-1, the J gene TRBJ1-2, with 10 bases fitting TRBD1. In germline, CDR1 is MGHRA, CDR2 YSYEKL. This CDR3 comprises 16 residues. With 1 base clipped from V and 8 bases from J, the junction kept 10 bases outside the gene matches. CDR3 DNA: TGCGCCAGCAGCCAAGCCCCCCGACAGGGGGCGAGCGGCTACACCTTC. Protein: CASSQAPRQGASGYTF.

This chain joins TRBV6-1 and TRBJ1-1; 8 nucleotides align to TRBD1. Per germline, CDR1 MNHNS and CDR2 SASEGT. The CDR3 has 13 residues. Germline trimming cut 6 bases from V and 4 bases from J; bases unmatched to any gene: 4. The CDR3 region is CASRTGEITEAFF. CDR3 in DNA: TGTGCCAGCAGGACAGGGGAGATCACTGAAGCTTTCTTT.

This rearrangement joins TRBV6-1 to TRBJ1-1; TRBD1 agrees at 7 bases. With V trimmed by 8 bases and J by 7 bases, 10 bases remained unmatched. The CDR3 contains 13 residues. CDR1 and CDR2 (germline): MNHNS, SASEGT. The CDR3 nucleotides are TGTGCCAGCCAGGGCATAGGGGGCGGTGAAGCTTTCTTT. Encoded protein: CASQGIGGGEAFF.

By sample share, this clone is medium-sized. V usage is TRBV27 and J usage is TRBJ2-1; 8 nucleotides match TRBD2. V shed 10 bases, J shed 7 bases, and the junction held 9 bases outside the gene matches. This CDR3 spans 13 amino acids. Germline V gives CDR1 MNHEY, CDR2 SMNVEV (reference sequence). The CDR3 nucleotides read TGTGCCATCGGGGGGGTCCGCGGGAATGAGCAGTTCTTC. Residues: CAIGGVRGNEQFF.

This clone was seen only a few times. The gene calls are TRBV4-2 and TRBJ2-7; 9 nucleotides match TRBD2. CDR1 LGHNA and CDR2 YNFKEQ come from the germline V gene. V lost 0 bases to trimming and J lost 1 base; unmatched junction nucleotides: 4. The CDR3 extends over 16 amino acids. This CDR3 is CASSQEWLAGSYEQYF. In DNA form, the CDR3 reads TGTGCCAGCAGCCAAGAATGGCTAGCGGGGTCCTACGAGCAGTACTTC.

This chain joins TRBV19 and TRBJ2-1; TRBD2 matches 15 bases. The germline gives CDR1 LNHDA, CDR2 SQIVND (reference sequence). V lost 6 bases, J lost 8 bases, and 11 bases stayed unmatched. The CDR3 is 17 residues long. CDR3 sequence (DNA): TGTGCCAGTAGAAGTCGACCGGGACTAGCGGGAGGTTATGAGCAGTTCTTC. It encodes CASRSRPGLAGGYEQFF.

The sample holds a few counts of this clone. The chain couples TRBV4-2 to TRBJ2-7, with 12 bases that match TRBD2. The CDR3 length is 16 residues. J lost 1 base, V lost 0 bases, and 1 base had no gene match. The germline V gene encodes CDR1 LGHNA and CDR2 YNFKEQ. CDR3 in amino acids: CASSQELAGGSYEQYF. The CDR3 DNA follows: TGTGCCAGCAGCCAAGAACTAGCGGGAGGATCCTACGAGCAGTACTTC.

This clone appeared once. The V call is TRBV19, the J call TRBJ1-6, with TRBD1 matching over 7 bases. The CDR3 sequence is 14 residues long. Germline CDR1 is LNHDA and CDR2 is SQIVND (reference sequence). The ends lost 7 bases at V and 7 bases at J; junction bases unmatched: 7. For the CDR3, the DNA is TGTGCCAGTACGAGCGAACAGGGGAATTCACCCCTCCACTTT. This sequence encodes CASTSEQGNSPLHF.

Only a few counts were recorded for this clone. The chain employs TRBV27 and TRBJ2-7, with TRBD1 matching 8 bases. Per the germline V gene, CDR1 is MNHEY and CDR2 is SMNVEV (reference sequence). The length of the CDR3 is 15 residues. Trimming removed 4 bases from V and 2 bases from J; junction bases left unmatched: 7. CDR3 coding DNA: TGTGCCAGCAGTTCGGGGACAGGTACGACCTACGAGCAGTACTTC. Translating gives CASSSGTGTTYEQYF.

The CDR3 region has the DNA TGTGCCAGCAGCTCGACTAGCGGGAGTAAATATGAGCAGTTCTTC. Its translation is CASSSTSGSKYEQFF. The chain joins TRBV7-8 to TRBJ2-1, with TRBD2 identical over 12 bases. V gave up 4 bases and J gave up 8 bases; unmatched junction bases: 6. Germline CDR1 is SGHVS and CDR2 is FQNEAQ. CDR3 length equals 15 residues.

The J gene is TRBJ2-7, the V gene TRBV12-5; tentative D call: TRBD1 (7 bases). The CDR3 covers 12 residues. CDR1 and CDR2 from the germline V gene are LGHNT and FRNRAP. V gave up 2 bases and J gave up 6 bases, with 8 bases separating them. The CDR3 loop reads CASGLQGGEQYF. The CDR3 bases are TGTGCTAGTGGTTTGCAGGGGGGCGAGCAGTACTTC.